These T cell receptor beta chains were read from a single sample in a study of lymphopenia after photon versus proton radiotherapy. Only in-frame clones appear in the TCRdb table, and some are missing; sequencing was by immunoSEQ multiplex PCR. Of 25,000 to 30,000 clones in the sample, around nine tenths were seen once. Sequenced here: peripheral blood, sampled from a patient treated with proton-based radiotherapy. These TCRs come from a woman aged 60 to 75 with cholangiocarcinoma. Some clones in this sample may be carry-over from other donors' samples. CDR3s include the opening cysteine and the closing phenylalanine or tryptophan. D genes are given only for firm matches. Not all rows give a size; the values are once, few, many and, for expanded clones, a class.

d_call,j_call,v_call,clone_size,cdr3_nt,cdr3_aa
TRBD2,TRBJ2-4,TRBV6-5,once,TGTGCCAGCAGTTACTCGTGGGGAGGGCGAGGAAACATTCAGTACTTC,CASSYSWGGRGNIQYF
.,TRBJ2-2,TRBV19,.,TGTGCCAGTAGATTCGAGGGCGCAGGGACCGGGGAGCTGTTTTTT,CASRFEGAGTGELFF
.,TRBJ1-1,TRBV27,.,TGTGCCACCCCAGGGGTGGAAGAGACTGAAGCTTTCTTT,CATPGVEETEAFF
.,TRBJ1-6,TRBV18,.,TGTGCCAGCTCAGTGAAGGTGGTTAGCTCCTATAATTCACCCCTCCACTTT,CASSVKVVSSYNSPLHF
.,TRBJ2-1,TRBV5-1,.,TGCGCCAGCAGCCTACAGGGTGGCCCCTACAATGAGCAGTTCTTC,CASSLQGGPYNEQFF
TRBD1,TRBJ2-7,TRBV7-9,.,TGTGCCAGCAGCTTAGGACAGGGGATGTACGAGCAGTACTTC,CASSLGQGMYEQYF
TRBD1,TRBJ1-1,TRBV13,.,TGTGCCAGCAGCGGGACCAGGGGGGCCACTGAAGCTTTCTTT,CASSGTRGATEAFF
.,TRBJ2-3,TRBV6-4,.,TGTGCCAGCAGTGAGGGTCGCACAGATACGCAGTATTTT,CASSEGRTDTQYF
.,TRBJ2-6,TRBV27,.,TGTGCCAGCAGTTTAGCTTGGGTGGGGGCCAACGTCCTGACTTTC,CASSLAWVGANVLTF
.,TRBJ2-7,TRBV6-1,.,TGTGCCAGCAGGAATACAGCCTACGAGCAGTACTTC,CASRNTAYEQYF
.,TRBJ1-2,TRBV11-2,.,TGTGCCAGCGGGGGGGGTACAGTCGGCTACACCTTC,CASGGGTVGYTF
.,TRBJ2-7,TRBV29-1,.,TGCAGCGTTACGACAGGACCTACCTACGAGCAGTACTTC,CSVTTGPTYEQYF
.,TRBJ1-4,TRBV5-1,.,TGCGCCAGCAGCTTGGTAGCAACTAATGAAAAACTGTTTTTT,CASSLVATNEKLFF
TRBD1,TRBJ2-7,TRBV5-1,.,TGCGCCAGCAGCTTAAAGGGACAGGGATACGAGCAGTACTTC,CASSLKGQGYEQYF
.,TRBJ2-3,TRBV6-1,.,TGTGCCAGCAGTGATTGGTCGCATCGGGGCACAGATACGCAGTATTTT,CASSDWSHRGTDTQYF
TRBD2,TRBJ2-1,TRBV6-4,.,TGTGCCAGCAGTGACTCAGCGGGGGGCAATGAGCAGTTCTTC,CASSDSAGGNEQFF
TRBD1,TRBJ2-7,TRBV11-2,.,TGTGCCAGCAGCTTAGGGAGGGGGGACAGGGGATCTTACGAGCAGTACTTC,CASSLGRGDRGSYEQYF
.,TRBJ2-3,TRBV7-3,.,TGTGCCAGCAGCTCCGACGGGGAGGGCACAGATACGCAGTATTTT,CASSSDGEGTDTQYF
.,TRBJ1-2,TRBV27,.,TGTGCCAGCAGTCGGGTTCCGAACTATGGCTACACCTTC,CASSRVPNYGYTF
.,TRBJ2-7,TRBV30,.,TGTGCCTGGCTCACCCGCCACGAGCAGTACTTC,CAWLTRHEQYF
.,TRBJ2-3,TRBV7-9,.,TGTGCCAGCAGCTTAGGGCCAGGCCGCACAGATACGCAGTATTTT,CASSLGPGRTDTQYF
.,TRBJ2-7,TRBV6-5,.,TGTGCCAGCAGAATTTTCCTGGCTGCGGAGCAGTACTTC,CASRIFLAAEQYF
.,TRBJ2-5,TRBV15,.,TGTGCCACCAGCCGGTTACTAGGGGCAAAAGAGACCCAGTACTTC,CATSRLLGAKETQYF
.,TRBJ1-2,TRBV7-2,.,TGTGCCAGCAGCCGGGGGGGGCAGAGCTATGGCTACACCTTC,CASSRGGQSYGYTF
.,TRBJ2-7,TRBV19,.,TGTGCCAGTAGTATGGTTCTGGGATACGAGCAGTACTTC,CASSMVLGYEQYF
TRBD1,TRBJ1-2,TRBV27,.,TGTGCCAGTCGGACAGGGTACGGCTACACCTTC,CASRTGYGYTF
.,TRBJ2-7,TRBV11-2,.,TGTGCCAGCAGCCCAAGATGGACACGCTCCTACGAGCAGTACTTC,CASSPRWTRSYEQYF
TRBD1,TRBJ1-1,TRBV7-8,.,TGTGCCAGCAGCTCAACGGACAGGGCGACTATCATGAACACTGAAGCTTTCTTT,CASSSTDRATIMNTEAFF